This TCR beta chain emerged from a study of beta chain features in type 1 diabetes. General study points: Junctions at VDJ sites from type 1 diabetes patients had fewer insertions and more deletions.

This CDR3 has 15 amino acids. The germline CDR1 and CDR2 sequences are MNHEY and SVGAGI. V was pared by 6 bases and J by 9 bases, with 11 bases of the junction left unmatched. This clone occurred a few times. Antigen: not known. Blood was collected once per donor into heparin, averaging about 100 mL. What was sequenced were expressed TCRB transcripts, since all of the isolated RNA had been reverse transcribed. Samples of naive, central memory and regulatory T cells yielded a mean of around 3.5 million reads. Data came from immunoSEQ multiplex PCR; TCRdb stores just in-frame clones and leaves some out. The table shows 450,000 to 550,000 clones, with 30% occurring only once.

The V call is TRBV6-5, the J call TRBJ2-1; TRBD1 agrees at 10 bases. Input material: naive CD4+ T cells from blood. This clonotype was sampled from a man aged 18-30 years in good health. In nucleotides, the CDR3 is TGTGCCAGCAGCCCGGGACAGGGGAAGTCTCCTGAGCAGTTCTTC. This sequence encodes CASSPGQGKSPEQFF.